This T cell receptor (beta chain) was sequenced in a study of cytomegalovirus exposure and HLA in healthy donors. Study observations and caveats: The availability of immune exposure information extended only to CMV serostatus. In vitro data verified a few CMV-associated chains as specific for CMV antigens.

Researchers ran the PCR with 60 Vbeta and 13 Jbeta primers. Authors' analysis steps: A later analysis counted 65 million to 90 million unique TCR beta chains, 9.5 million to 12 million shared. The assay was immunoSEQ multiplex PCR, and TCRdb's table has in-frame clones only and misses some. Clonal size and the V and J genes are those of that table, whereas D and trimming came from the DNA. The repertoire holds tens of thousands of clones, roughly 69% seen once, with around 6.6% in the top ten. About this clone itself: Its specificity is unknown. At the DNA level, this CDR3 is encoded by other sequences in the same sample as well.

Germline assignment: CDR1 LGHNT and CDR2 FRNRAP. With V trimmed by 5 bases and J by 0 bases, 18 bases remained unmatched. CDR3 size: 21 residues. This sequence originates from a woman in her twenties or thirties in good health and CMV-seronegative. The chain has TRBV12-5 and TRBJ2-2, with TRBD2 matching 10 bases. The sequenced sample consisted of PBMCs. The CDR3 DNA is TGTGCTAGTGGTCGAGGTGAGACCGGGACTAGCGTTGTCGCGAACACCGGGGAGCTGTTTTTT. Translating it yields CASGRGETGTSVVANTGELFF.